The T cell receptor (beta chain) described here comes from a study of STAT5B mutations in CD4+ large granular lymphocyte leukemia. Study results and limitations: Patient CD4-sorted repertoires looked more clonal than healthy CD4+ repertoires, even without putative leukemic clones. Top patient clones used TRBV06 genes more often: 8/27 versus 2/35 in controls.

V lost 3 bases to trimming and J lost 0 bases; unmatched junction nucleotides: 4. The germline V gene encodes CDR1 GTSNPN and CDR2 SVGIG (reference sequence). The CDR3 runs to 15 residues. The table came from immunoSEQ multiplex PCR; TCRdb's copy has only in-frame clones and leaves some out. The top ten hold about 2.8% of the sample, which has fewer than 50,000 clones, 86% seen once. As concerns this clone: Its target is unknown.

The specimen sequenced was CD4+ T cells from blood buffy coats. V and J are TRBV30 and TRBJ1-4; 7 bases align to TRBD1. The sequence derives from a human donor in good health. CDR3 coding DNA: TGTGCCTGGAGCGCAGGACAGGCAACTAATGAAAAACTGTTTTTT. Its translation: CAWSAGQATNEKLFF. Full variable domain (rest looked up from reference TRBV30 and TRBJ1-4): SQTIHQWPATLVQPVGSPLSLECTVEGTSNPNLYWYRQAAGRGLQLLFYSVGIGQISSEVPQNLSASRPQDRQFILSSKKLLLSDSGFYLCAWSAGQATNEKLFFGSGTQLSVL.